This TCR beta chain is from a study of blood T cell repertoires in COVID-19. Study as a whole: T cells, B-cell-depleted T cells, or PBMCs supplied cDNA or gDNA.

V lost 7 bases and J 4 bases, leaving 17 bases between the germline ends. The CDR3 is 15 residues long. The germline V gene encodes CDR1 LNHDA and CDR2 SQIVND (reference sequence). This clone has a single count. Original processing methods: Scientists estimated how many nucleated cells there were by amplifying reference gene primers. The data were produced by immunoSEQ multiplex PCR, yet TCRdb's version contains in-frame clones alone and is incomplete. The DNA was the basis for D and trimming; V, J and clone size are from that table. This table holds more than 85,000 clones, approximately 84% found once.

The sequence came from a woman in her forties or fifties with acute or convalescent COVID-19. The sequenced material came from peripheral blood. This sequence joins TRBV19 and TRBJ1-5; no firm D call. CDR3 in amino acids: CASTPGTGPNQPQHF. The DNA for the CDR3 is TGTGCCAGTACCCCGGGTACGGGTCCGAATCAGCCCCAGCATTTT.